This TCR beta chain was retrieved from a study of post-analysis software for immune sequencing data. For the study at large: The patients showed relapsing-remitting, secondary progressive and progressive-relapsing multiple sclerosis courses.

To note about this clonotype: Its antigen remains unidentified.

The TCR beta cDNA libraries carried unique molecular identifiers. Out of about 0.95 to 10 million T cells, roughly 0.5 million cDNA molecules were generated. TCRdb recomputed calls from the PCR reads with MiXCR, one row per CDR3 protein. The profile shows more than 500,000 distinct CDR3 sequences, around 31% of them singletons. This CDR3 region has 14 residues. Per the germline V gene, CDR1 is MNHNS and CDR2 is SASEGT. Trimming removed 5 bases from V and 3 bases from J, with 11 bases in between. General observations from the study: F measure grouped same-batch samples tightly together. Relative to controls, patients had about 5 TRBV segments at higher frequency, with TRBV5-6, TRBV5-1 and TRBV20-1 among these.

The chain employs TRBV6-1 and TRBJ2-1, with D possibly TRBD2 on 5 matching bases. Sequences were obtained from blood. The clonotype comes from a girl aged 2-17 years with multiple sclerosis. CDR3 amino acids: CASSPGSRYNEQFF. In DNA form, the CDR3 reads TGTGCCAGCAGTCCGGGATCCCGCTACAATGAGCAGTTCTTC.